This T cell receptor (beta chain) emerged from a study of siplizumab effects on memory and regulatory T cells. Method: immunoSEQ multiplex PCR; TCRdb's copy keeps in-frame clones and lacks some. The sample records about 40,000 clones, about 90% being singletons. The CDR3 totals 14 residues. The V and J ends lost 6 bases and 0 bases respectively, with 11 bases between them. Germline V gene data show CDR1 as MNHEY and CDR2 as SMNVEV (reference sequence). This TCR came from a human donor in good health. Sequencing was carried out using naive CD4+ T cells sorted from blood. J is TRBJ1-1 and V is TRBV27, with a weak D call TRBD1 (5 bases). This CDR3 is CASRDISMNTEAFF. CDR3 DNA sequence: TGTGCCAGCAGGGACATTTCGATGAACACTGAAGCTTTCTTT.